These 32 T cell receptor beta chains share one sample of origin, sequenced in a study of T cell responses to AZD1222 COVID-19 vaccine. Profiled with immunoSEQ multiplex PCR; TCRdb holds only in-frame clones, not every one. In the table there are about 110,000 clones, less than 95% of which are singletons. Specimen: peripheral blood, collected on day 0 of AZD1222 vaccination. The receptors originated from an adult in good health.

The genes are TRBV4-1 and TRBJ1-5; D is possibly TRBD1 (5 bases). V was clipped by 4 bases and J by 0 bases, with 16 bases between them. Germline CDR1 reads MGHRA; CDR2 reads YSYEKL. The CDR3 covers 17 residues. The CDR3 spells CASSLRQPGDSNQPQHF. CDR3 in DNA: TGCGCCAGCAGCCTTCGACAGCCGGGGGATAGCAATCAGCCCCAGCATTTT.

The chain combines TRBV4-1 with TRBJ2-7; no reliable D call. The CDR3 consists of 13 residues. The germline gives CDR1 MGHRA, CDR2 YSYEKL. V gave up 4 bases and J gave up 3 bases, with 10 bases separating them. CDR3 sequence (DNA): TGCGCCAGCAGCCCAACCGTGGGCTACGAGCAGTACTTC. Its translation is CASSPTVGYEQYF.

CDR3 protein: CASTSLMSSYEQYF. The CDR3 DNA reads as TGTGCCAGCACCTCACTTATGAGCTCCTACGAGCAGTACTTC. The chain employs TRBV28 and TRBJ2-7; no clear D. The V end lost 7 bases, the J end lost 0 bases, and 13 bases lay between the germline ends. Germline lookup yields CDR1 MDHEN and CDR2 SYDVKM. The CDR3 is 14 amino acids.

The chain couples TRBV5-4 to TRBJ2-3; D is tentatively TRBD1 or TRBD2 (6 bases each). CDR1 is SGHNT, CDR2 YYREEE, per germline (reference sequence). This CDR3 has 14 amino acids. Trimming left V 2 bases short and J 4 bases short, with 11 bases between. The CDR3 bases are TGTGCCAGCAGCTTTGGGGGGCTATCAGATACGCAGTATTTT. Amino acids: CASSFGGLSDTQYF. The full variable domain, completed using reference TRBV5-4 and TRBJ2-3, is ETGVTQSPTHLIKTRGQQVTLRCSSQSGHNTVSWYQQALGQGPQFIFQYYREEENGRGNFPPRFSGLQFPNYSSELNVNALELDDSALYLCASSFGGLSDTQYFGPGTRLTVL.

This clone was recorded only once. The chain recombines TRBV6-5 with TRBJ1-4; the D is unclear. Trimming pared 6 bases from V and 8 bases from J, leaving 10 bases between. Germline lookup yields CDR1 MNHEY and CDR2 SVGAGI. The CDR3 is 12 residues long. CDR3 amino acids: CASRVMREKLFF. The CDR3 bases are TGTGCCAGCAGGGTAATGCGGGAAAAACTGTTTTTT.

This sequence joins TRBV5-1 and TRBJ1-3; D call uncertain. CDR1 is SGHRS, CDR2 YFSETQ, per germline. The CDR3 runs to 14 residues. Trimming cost V 2 bases and J 4 bases, with 10 bases left between them. The CDR3 region is CASSFEGPGNTIYF. The CDR3 nucleotides are TGCGCCAGCAGCTTCGAAGGTCCCGGAAACACCATATATTTT. The full variable domain, rest sourced from reference TRBV5-1 and TRBJ1-3, is KAGVTQTPRYLIKTRGQQVTLSCSPISGHRSVSWYQQTPGQGLQFLFEYFSETQRNKGNFPGRFSGRQFSNSRSEMNVSTLELGDSALYLCASSFEGPGNTIYFGEGSWLTVV.

The chain links TRBV15 to TRBJ1-1; TRBD1 is a possible D gene (5 bases). Germline CDR1 LNHNV, CDR2 YYDKDF (reference sequence). The V end lost 3 bases, the J end lost 4 bases, and 15 bases lay between the germline ends. The CDR3 covers 15 residues. The CDR3 DNA reads TGTGCCACCAGCAGCCAGGGACCCCAGGGCACTGAAGCTTTCTTT. This codes for CATSSQGPQGTEAFF.

The chain links TRBV5-1 to TRBJ1-4, with 10 bases matching TRBD1. CDR3 length: 15 residues. CDR1 and CDR2 (germline): SGHRS, YFSETQ. Trimming at V came to 4 bases and at J to 7 bases, leaving 7 bases not matched to a gene. DNA for the CDR3: TGCGCCAGCAGCATCCGCGGGACAGGGGCTGAAAAACTGTTTTTT. This gives the protein CASSIRGTGAEKLFF.

The chain couples TRBV28 to TRBJ1-3, with D maybe TRBD1 (6 bases). Germline CDR1 reads MDHEN; CDR2 reads SYDVKM. The CDR3 consists of 15 residues. V was clipped by 6 bases and J by 0 bases, with 12 bases between them. The chain's CDR3 is CASSTGQNSGNTIYF. The CDR3 DNA follows: TGTGCCAGCAGCACGGGACAAAACTCTGGAAACACCATATATTTT.

The CDR3 spells CASRTNLAGEQFF. For the CDR3, the DNA is TGTGCCAGCAGGACGAATCTTGCGGGGGAGCAGTTCTTC. This chain joins TRBV28 and TRBJ2-1; D may be TRBD2 (6 bases). The CDR3 loop spans 13 amino acids. Deletions cut 6 bases from V and 10 bases from J, with 16 bases between. Germline V gene lookup returns CDR1 MDHEN and CDR2 SYDVKM.

The chain recombines TRBV7-2 with TRBJ2-3; TRBD1 matches at 8 bases. V lost 5 bases to trimming and J lost 0 bases; unmatched junction nucleotides: 7. This CDR3 contains 16 residues. CDR1 SGHTA and CDR2 FQGNSA come from the germline V gene. CDR3 residues: CASSMQGARSTDTQYF. Written as DNA, the CDR3 is TGTGCCAGCAGCATGCAGGGGGCGCGGAGCACAGATACGCAGTATTTT.

CDR3 amino acids: CASSELAGGYQETQYF. In DNA, the CDR3 is TGTGCCAGCAGTGAGCTAGCGGGGGGGTACCAAGAGACCCAGTACTTC. This sequence joins TRBV6-1 and TRBJ2-5, with 12 bases lining up with TRBD2. Unmatched junction bases numbered 2, after V lost 3 bases and J lost 0 bases. Germline V lookup: CDR1 MNHNS, CDR2 SASEGT. The CDR3 totals 16 residues.

V is TRBV3-1 (or the pseudogene TRBV3-2) and J is TRBJ1-5, with D perhaps matching TRBD1 (5 bases). The CDR3 totals 15 residues. Germline V CDR1 and CDR2: LGHDT, YNNKEL (reference sequence). Trimming took off 1 base at V and 7 bases at J, with 14 bases between the two ends. CDR3: CASSQGLGAGQPQHF. Written as DNA, the CDR3 is TGTGCCAGCAGCCAAGGTCTCGGGGCTGGACAGCCCCAGCATTTT.

V usage is TRBV30 and J usage is TRBJ2-7; the D gene is possibly TRBD2 (5 bases). V dropped 5 bases and J dropped 4 bases, with 12 bases sitting between them. Germline CDR1 and CDR2: GTSNPN and SVGIG (reference sequence). The CDR3 is made up of 12 amino acids. The CDR3 protein is CAWGRGLYEQYF. DNA of the CDR3: TGTGCCTGGGGCCGGGGATTGTACGAGCAGTACTTC.

The table lists this clone with a few counts. This rearrangement joins TRBV11-3 to TRBJ1-1; TRBD1 matches at 8 bases. This CDR3 is 16 amino acids long. V dropped 5 bases and J dropped 1; count of bases not matched to a gene: 9. Germline V gene lookup returns CDR1 SGHNT and CDR2 YENEEA. The CDR3 DNA reads TGTGCCAGCAGCGCCCGGACAGGGAGGGGGAACACTGAAGCTTTCTTT. It is translated as CASSARTGRGNTEAFF.

CDR3 region: CASSSGTGLDTEAFF. The DNA for the CDR3 is TGTGCCAGCAGCTCTGGGACAGGTCTGGACACTGAAGCTTTCTTT. The chain employs TRBV11-2 and TRBJ1-1; 8 bases align to TRBD1. Trimming cost V 4 bases and J 3 bases; bases outside gene matches: 7. Per germline, CDR1 SGHAT and CDR2 FQNNGV. The CDR3 loop spans 15 amino acids.

V gene TRBV6-2 or TRBV6-3 combines with J gene TRBJ1-4, with a weak D call TRBD1 (6 bases). Germline CDR1 reads MNHEY; CDR2 reads SVGEGT. V lost 5 bases and J lost 3, with 13 bases in between. The CDR3 covers 15 residues. CDR3 region: CASSNHRAANEKLFF. DNA of the CDR3: TGTGCCAGCAGTAACCACAGGGCGGCTAATGAAAAACTGTTTTTT.

CDR3 coding DNA: TGTGCCAGTAAAGACTTAGGGAACACTGAAGCTTTCTTT. Translation gives CASKDLGNTEAFF. The chain recombines TRBV19 with TRBJ1-1; D ambiguous. CDR3 length: 13 amino acids. Germline assignment: CDR1 LNHDA and CDR2 SQIVND (reference sequence). Trimming cost V 7 bases and J 1 base, with 10 bases left between them.

The CDR3 reads CSAGTASTDTQYF. The CDR3 DNA reads as TGCAGCGCGGGGACGGCTAGCACAGATACGCAGTATTTT. The chain couples TRBV29-1 to TRBJ2-3; possibly TRBD1 or TRBD2 for D (5 bases each). CDR3 length: 13 residues. V was pared by 7 bases and J by 0 bases, with 11 bases between. Germline loops: CDR1 SQVTM, CDR2 ANQGSEA.

V gene TRBV30 combines with J gene TRBJ1-3; D unresolved. Trimming took off 0 bases at V and 2 bases at J, with 14 bases between the two ends. The CDR3 sequence is 16 residues long. Germline-derived CDR1 and CDR2 are GTSNPN and SVGIG (reference sequence). CDR3 in amino acids: CAWSVFWDKAGNTIYF. For the CDR3, the DNA is TGTGCCTGGAGTGTATTTTGGGATAAGGCTGGAAACACCATATATTTT.

The chain recombines TRBV5-1 with TRBJ2-5, with 12 positions matching TRBD2. The CDR3 is 15 amino acids. Germline CDR1 is SGHRS and CDR2 is YFSETQ. The trim removed 2 bases at V and 5 bases at J, leaving 4 bases unmatched. The CDR3 sequence: CASSFGGTSGETQYF. CDR3 bases: TGCGCCAGCAGCTTTGGGGGGACTAGCGGGGAGACCCAGTACTTC.

CDR3 residues: CASSPKGGANTEAFF. The CDR3, as DNA: TGTGCCAGCAGCCCAAAGGGGGGGGCGAACACTGAAGCTTTCTTT. V usage is TRBV2 and J usage is TRBJ1-1; a possible D gene is TRBD1 (6 bases). Trimming took off 6 bases at V and 1 base at J, with 15 bases between the two ends. The V gene's germline CDR1 is SNHLY and CDR2 FYNNEI. The CDR3 runs to 15 residues.

The genes are TRBV18 and TRBJ2-2; D may correspond to TRBD1 or TRBD2 (5 bases each). Between the trimmed V and J ends, which lost 4 bases and 0 bases, there was a span of 12 bases. This CDR3 is 16 amino acids long. CDR1 is KGHSH, CDR2 LQKENI, per germline. CDR3 in amino acids: CASSLQGVANTGELFF. CDR3 coding DNA: TGTGCCAGCTCACTGCAGGGAGTCGCGAACACCGGGGAGCTGTTTTTT.

V gene TRBV28 combines with J gene TRBJ1-6, with 9 positions matching TRBD1. Germline trimming cut 2 bases from V and 7 bases from J; bases unmatched to any gene: 9. Germline V gene lookup returns CDR1 MDHEN and CDR2 SYDVKM. CDR3 length equals 17 residues. The CDR3 is CASSLHAGTGFNSPLHF. The CDR3 bases are TGTGCCAGCAGTTTACACGCCGGGACAGGGTTCAATTCACCCCTCCACTTT.

This clone was observed a handful of times. The J gene is TRBJ1-4, the V gene TRBV19, with D uncertain. Germline V CDR1 and CDR2: LNHDA, SQIVND (reference sequence). The CDR3 is 15 residues long. The DNA for the CDR3 is TGTGCTAGCGCTGCAGGTCGTAGGACTAATGAAAAACTGTTTTTT. Its protein product is CASAAGRRTNEKLFF.

In this sample, this clone turned up once. The chain links TRBV19 to TRBJ1-2; D gene uncertain. CDR1 and CDR2 (germline): LNHDA, SQIVND (reference sequence). The CDR3 sequence is 12 residues long. V lost 5 bases to trimming and J lost 5 bases, with 9 bases between them. The chain's CDR3 is CASSALPYGYTF. DNA for the CDR3: TGTGCCAGTAGTGCTCTACCATATGGCTACACCTTC.

The chain couples TRBV4-1 to TRBJ1-4; no definite D call. The V end lost 1 base, the J end lost 5 bases, and 14 bases lay between the germline ends. This CDR3 has 16 residues. Germline V CDR1 and CDR2: MGHRA, YSYEKL. This CDR3 reads CASSQVDQLINEKLFF. CDR3 bases: TGCGCCAGCAGCCAAGTAGACCAACTCATCAATGAAAAACTGTTTTTT.

In DNA, the CDR3 is TGTGCCAGCAGCTCGGACAGTTACACCGGGGAGCTGTTTTTT. As protein: CASSSDSYTGELFF. J is TRBJ2-2 and V is TRBV7-9; a weak D match, TRBD1 (6 bases). The CDR3 has 14 amino acids. Germline V lookup: CDR1 SEHNR, CDR2 FQNEAQ (reference sequence). The germline V and J ends were trimmed by 4 bases and 3 bases, with 9 bases remaining between them. The whole variable domain, filled in from reference TRBV7-9 and TRBJ2-2, reads DTGVSQNPRHKITKRGQNVTFRCDPISEHNRLYWYRQTLGQGPEFLTYFQNEAQLEKSRLLSDRFSAERPKGSFSTLEIQRTEQGDSAMYLCASSSDSYTGELFFGEGSRLTVL.

This clone came up once. The genes are TRBV9 and TRBJ2-1, with D possibly matching TRBD2 (6 bases). The CDR3 contains 13 residues. Looked up from germline, CDR1 is SGDLS and CDR2 is YYNGEE. V lost 0 bases and J 8 bases, leaving 9 bases between the germline ends. The DNA of the CDR3 is TGTGCCAGCAGCGTAGAACTAGCCGATGAGCAGTTCTTC. This sequence encodes CASSVELADEQFF.

This clone was detected a few times. The rearrangement uses TRBV5-1 and TRBJ1-1; D uncertain. Trimming pared 4 bases from V and 0 bases from J, leaving 10 bases between. This CDR3 has 14 residues. Germline lookup yields CDR1 SGHRS and CDR2 YFSETQ. The CDR3 bases are TGCGCCAGCAGCGCCTCGACGGTGAACACTGAAGCTTTCTTT. This encodes CASSASTVNTEAFF.

The CDR3, as DNA: TGTGCCAGCAGCAGAGACACAGATACGCAGTATTTT. Protein product: CASSRDTDTQYF. The chain is built from TRBV7-3 and TRBJ2-3; unclear D gene. Germline-derived CDR1 and CDR2 are SGHTA and FQGTGA. The CDR3 spans 12 residues. The ends were cut back, 5 bases at V and 2 bases at J, with 5 bases in the middle. The full variable domain, completed using reference TRBV7-3 and TRBJ2-3, is GAGVSQTPSNKVTEKGKYVELRCDPISGHTALYWYRQSLGQGPEFLIYFQGTGAADDSGLPNDRFFAVRPEGSVSTLKIQRTERGDSAVYLCASSRDTDTQYFGPGTRLTVL.

The gene calls are TRBV6-5 and TRBJ2-2; possibly TRBD2 for D (6 bases). Trimming removed 7 bases at V and 5 bases at J, with 17 bases between. Germline values: CDR1 MNHEY, CDR2 SVGAGI. The CDR3 is 15 residues long. CDR3 protein: CASTSGVPGTGELFF. The CDR3 DNA sequence: TGTGCCAGCACCTCGGGGGTGCCTGGGACCGGGGAGCTGTTTTTT.